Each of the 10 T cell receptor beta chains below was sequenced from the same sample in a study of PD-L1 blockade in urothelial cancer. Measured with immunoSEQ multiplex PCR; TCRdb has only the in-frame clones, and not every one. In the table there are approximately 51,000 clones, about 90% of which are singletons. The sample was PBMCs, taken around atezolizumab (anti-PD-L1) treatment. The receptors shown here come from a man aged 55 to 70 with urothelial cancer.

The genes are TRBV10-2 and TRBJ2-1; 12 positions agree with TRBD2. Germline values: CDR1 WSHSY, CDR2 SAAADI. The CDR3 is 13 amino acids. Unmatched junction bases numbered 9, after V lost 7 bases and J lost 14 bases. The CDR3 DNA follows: TGCGCCAGCATGAGGACTAGCGGGACTGATAAGTTCTTC. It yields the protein CASMRTSGTDKFF.

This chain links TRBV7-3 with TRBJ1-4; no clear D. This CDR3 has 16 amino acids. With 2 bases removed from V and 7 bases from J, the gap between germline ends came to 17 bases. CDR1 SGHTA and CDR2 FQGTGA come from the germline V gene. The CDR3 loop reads CASSLGQGTPGEKLFF. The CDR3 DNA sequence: TGTGCCAGCAGCTTAGGTCAAGGAACGCCAGGTGAAAAACTGTTTTTT. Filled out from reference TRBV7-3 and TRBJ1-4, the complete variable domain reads GAGVSQTPSNKVTEKGKYVELRCDPISGHTALYWYRQSLGQGPEFLIYFQGTGAADDSGLPNDRFFAVRPEGSVSTLKIQRTERGDSAVYLCASSLGQGTPGEKLFFGSGTQLSVL.

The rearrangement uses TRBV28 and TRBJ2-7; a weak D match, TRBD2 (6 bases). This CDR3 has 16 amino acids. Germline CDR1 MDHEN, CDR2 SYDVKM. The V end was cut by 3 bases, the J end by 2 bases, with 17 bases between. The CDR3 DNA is TGTGCCAGCAGTTTCGACACCGGGACTCCTGCCTACGAGCAGTACTTC. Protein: CASSFDTGTPAYEQYF.

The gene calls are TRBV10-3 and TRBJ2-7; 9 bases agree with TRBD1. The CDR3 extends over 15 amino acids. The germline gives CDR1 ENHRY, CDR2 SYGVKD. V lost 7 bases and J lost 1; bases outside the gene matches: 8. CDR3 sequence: CAIKAQQGASYEQYF. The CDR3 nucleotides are TGTGCCATCAAGGCCCAACAGGGGGCATCCTACGAGCAGTACTTC.

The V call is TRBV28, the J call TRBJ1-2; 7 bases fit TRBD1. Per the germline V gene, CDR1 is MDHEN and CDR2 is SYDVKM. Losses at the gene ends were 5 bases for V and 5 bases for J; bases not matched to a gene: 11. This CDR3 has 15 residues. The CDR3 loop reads CASSPRDRLLYGYTF. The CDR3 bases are TGTGCCAGCAGTCCCCGGGACAGACTCCTTTATGGCTACACCTTC.

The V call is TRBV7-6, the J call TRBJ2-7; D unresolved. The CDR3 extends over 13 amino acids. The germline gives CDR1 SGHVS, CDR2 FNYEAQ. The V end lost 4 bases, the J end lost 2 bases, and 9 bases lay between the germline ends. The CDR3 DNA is TGTGCCAGCAGCTCAGATCAGACCTACGAGCAGTACTTC. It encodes CASSSDQTYEQYF. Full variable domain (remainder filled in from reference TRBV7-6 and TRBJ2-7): GAGVSQSPRYKVTKRGQDVALRCDPISGHVSLYWYRQALGQGPEFLTYFNYEAQQDKSGLPNDRFSAERPEGSISTLTIQRTEQRDSAMYRCASSSDQTYEQYFGPGTRLTVT.

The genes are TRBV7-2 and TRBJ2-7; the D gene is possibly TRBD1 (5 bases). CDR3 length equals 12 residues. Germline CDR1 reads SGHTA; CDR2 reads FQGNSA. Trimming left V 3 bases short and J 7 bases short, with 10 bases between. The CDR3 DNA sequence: TGTGCCAGCAGCTTCACCCAGGGTGAGCAGTACTTC. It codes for CASSFTQGEQYF.

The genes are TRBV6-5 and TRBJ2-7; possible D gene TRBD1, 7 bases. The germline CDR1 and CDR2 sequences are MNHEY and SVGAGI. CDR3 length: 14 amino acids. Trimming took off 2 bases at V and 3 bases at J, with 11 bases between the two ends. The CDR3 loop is CASSYAGQIYEQYF. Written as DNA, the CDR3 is TGTGCCAGCAGTTACGCGGGACAGATCTACGAGCAGTACTTC.

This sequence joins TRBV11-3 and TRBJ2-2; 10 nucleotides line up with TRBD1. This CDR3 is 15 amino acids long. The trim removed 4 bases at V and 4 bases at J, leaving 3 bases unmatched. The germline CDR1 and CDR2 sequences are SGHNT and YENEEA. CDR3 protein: CASSYRQGATGELFF. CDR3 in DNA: TGTGCCAGCAGCTACCGACAGGGGGCCACCGGGGAGCTGTTTTTT. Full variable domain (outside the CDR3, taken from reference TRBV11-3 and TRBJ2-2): EAGVVQSPRYKIIEKKQPVAFWCNPISGHNTLYWYLQNLGQGPELLIRYENEEAVDDSQLPKDRFSAERLKGVDSTLKIQPAELGDSAVYLCASSYRQGATGELFFGEGSRLTVL.

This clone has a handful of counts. As DNA, the CDR3 is TGCGCCAGCAGCTTGGATACAGCAGATGAGCAGTTCTTC. This encodes CASSLDTADEQFF. The chain combines TRBV5-1 with TRBJ2-1, with D unresolved. CDR3 size: 13 residues. Per the germline V gene, CDR1 is SGHRS and CDR2 is YFSETQ. Trimming pared 0 bases from V and 8 bases from J, leaving 9 bases between. The complete variable domain, with remaining parts taken from reference TRBV5-1 and TRBJ2-1, reads KAGVTQTPRYLIKTRGQQVTLSCSPISGHRSVSWYQQTPGQGLQFLFEYFSETQRNKGNFPGRFSGRQFSNSRSEMNVSTLELGDSALYLCASSLDTADEQFFGPGTRLTVL.